This TCR beta chain was identified during a study of T cells after yellow fever vaccination. Study-level findings and limits: Compared with primary, the secondary response was weaker and peaked at day 5, not 15.

This clonotype was seen many times. Its matching antigen is unknown. Each CDR3 protein gets one entry after TCRdb re-called the 5' RACE reads with MiXCR. The repertoire holds roughly 260,000 distinct CDR3 sequences, 10% to 15% seen once, with less than 0.55% in the top ten. This CDR3 has 13 residues. Germline V gene lookup returns CDR1 LGHDT and CDR2 YNNKEL (reference sequence). The germline V and J ends were trimmed by 5 bases and 9 bases, with 17 bases remaining between them. This clonotype was obtained from a man between 25 and 39 years old who received the YFV17D yellow fever vaccine. The material sequenced was CD4+ T cells sorted from PBMCs, taken 45 days after the yellow fever booster vaccination. The chain carries TRBV3-1 and TRBJ2-7; D may be TRBD2 (6 bases). In DNA, the CDR3 is TGTGCCAGCAGCTACTCCAGCGGGTCTCCGCAGTACTTC. Translated, it gives CASSYSSGSPQYF.